The 6 T cell receptor beta chains below all came from one sample that was sequenced in a study of shared clonotypes between healthy human individuals. The assay was immunoSEQ multiplex PCR, and TCRdb's table has in-frame clones only and misses some. The data hold 1,100,000 or so clones, with 75% to 85% observed a single time. Sequences were obtained from memory CD4+ T cells from PBMCs. This sample's subset: CD45RA-negative fraction. These receptors were collected from a young man in good health. Some clones in this sample may be carry-over from other donors' samples.

This clone was seen only once. The V call is TRBV27, the J call TRBJ2-6; D possibly uses TRBD1 or TRBD2 (6 bases each). Germline values: CDR1 MNHEY, CDR2 SMNVEV (reference sequence). V lost 0 bases and J lost 0, with 18 bases in between. The CDR3 has 20 residues. CDR3 loop: CASSLSGGTDLFSGANVLTF. CDR3 sequence (DNA): TGTGCCAGCAGTTTATCAGGGGGGACTGATTTGTTCTCTGGGGCCAACGTCCTGACTTTC.

For the CDR3, the DNA is TGTGCCAGCAGCCCCTGGGGCGTAGTTGCCACTGAAGCTTTCTTT. Translation gives CASSPWGVVATEAFF. The chain couples TRBV7-2 to TRBJ1-1, with D maybe TRBD1 (5 bases). Germline V gene data show CDR1 as SGHTA and CDR2 as FQGNSA. The CDR3 loop spans 15 amino acids. With 5 bases removed from V and 4 bases from J, the gap between germline ends came to 17 bases. Full variable domain (remainder filled in from reference TRBV7-2 and TRBJ1-1): GAGVSQSPSNKVTEKGKDVELRCDPISGHTALYWYRQSLGQGLEFLIYFQGNSAPDKSGLPSDRFSAERTGGSVSTLTIQRTQQEDSAVYLCASSPWGVVATEAFFGQGTRLTVV.

The chain recombines TRBV5-1 with TRBJ2-1, with D perhaps matching TRBD2 (5 bases). Germline V lookup: CDR1 SGHRS, CDR2 YFSETQ. Trimming stripped 2 bases from V and 1 base from J, with 13 bases between. The CDR3 has 16 amino acids. The CDR3 DNA is TGCGCCAGCAGCTTCGGCGCGGGCAGATCCTACAATGAGCAGTTCTTC. Its translation: CASSFGAGRSYNEQFF. Full variable domain (outside the CDR3, taken from reference TRBV5-1 and TRBJ2-1): KAGVTQTPRYLIKTRGQQVTLSCSPISGHRSVSWYQQTPGQGLQFLFEYFSETQRNKGNFPGRFSGRQFSNSRSEMNVSTLELGDSALYLCASSFGAGRSYNEQFFGPGTRLTVL.

This clone has more than one count but fewer than ten. The CDR3 DNA reads as TGTGCCAGCAGCTTAGTTATGGGTAGCGGGAGCTACGAGCAGTACTTC. Encoded protein: CASSLVMGSGSYEQYF. This chain connects TRBV11-2 to TRBJ2-7; the match to TRBD2 covers 9 bases. Germline values: CDR1 SGHAT, CDR2 FQNNGV. This CDR3 spans 16 amino acids. V was clipped by 1 base and J by 3 bases; unmatched bases: 7.

V usage is TRBV15 and J usage is TRBJ2-3; no clear D gene. Trimming removed 3 bases from V and 0 bases from J, with 7 bases in between. CDR3 length: 14 residues. The germline CDR1 and CDR2 sequences are LNHNV and YYDKDF (reference sequence). CDR3 sequence reads: CATSSLRSTDTQYF. For the CDR3, the DNA is TGTGCCACCAGCAGTCTGCGAAGCACAGATACGCAGTATTTT.

The chain recombines TRBV4-2 with TRBJ1-3; D not certain. Germline assignment: CDR1 LGHNA and CDR2 YNFKEQ. The CDR3 is 15 residues long. V was shortened by 4 bases and J by 0 bases, with 10 bases between the two germline ends. The CDR3 loop is CASSPTEDSGNTIYF. CDR3 coding DNA: TGTGCCAGCAGCCCTACGGAGGACTCTGGAAACACCATATATTTT.